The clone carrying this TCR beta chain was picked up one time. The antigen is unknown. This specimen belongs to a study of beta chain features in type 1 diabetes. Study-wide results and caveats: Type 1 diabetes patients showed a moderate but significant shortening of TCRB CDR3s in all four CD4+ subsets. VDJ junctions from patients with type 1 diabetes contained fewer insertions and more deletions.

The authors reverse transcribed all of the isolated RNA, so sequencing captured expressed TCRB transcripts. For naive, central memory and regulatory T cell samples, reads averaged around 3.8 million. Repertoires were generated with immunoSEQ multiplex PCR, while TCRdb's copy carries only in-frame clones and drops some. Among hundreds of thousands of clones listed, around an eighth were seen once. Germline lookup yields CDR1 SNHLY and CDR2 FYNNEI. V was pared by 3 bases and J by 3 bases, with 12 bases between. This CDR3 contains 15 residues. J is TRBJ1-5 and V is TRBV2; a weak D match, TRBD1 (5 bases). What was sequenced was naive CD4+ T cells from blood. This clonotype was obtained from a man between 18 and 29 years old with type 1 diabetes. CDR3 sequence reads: CASSDILGTNQPQHF. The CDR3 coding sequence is TGTGCCAGCAGTGACATCCTCGGGACCAATCAGCCCCAGCATTTT. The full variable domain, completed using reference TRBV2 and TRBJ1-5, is EPEVTQTPSHQVTQMGQEVILRCVPISNHLYFYWYRQILGQKVEFLVSFYNNEISEKSEIFDDQFSVERPDGSNFTLKIRSTKLEDSAMYFCASSDILGTNQPQHFGDGTRLSIL.